These T cell receptor beta chains were read from a single sample in a study of HIV-infected patients and healthy controls. TCRdb reanalysed the 5' RACE reads using MiXCR and keeps one entry per CDR3 protein. The sample records roughly 10,000 distinct CDR3 sequences, about 8.2% being singletons. Input material: blood. All receptors come from an adult in good health. The CDR3 runs from the conserved cysteine through the conserved F or W. Each record gives: D gene, V gene, J gene, clone size, CDR3 protein, CDR3 DNA. D genes are given only for firm matches. Where a row states a size, it is once, few, many or the class of an expanded clone; other rows omit it.

d_gene: TRBD2; v_gene: TRBV10-1; j_gene: TRBJ2-1; abundance: many; CDR3aa: CASSDSGSPVGVNEQFF; CDR3nt: TGCGCCAGCAGTGATAGCGGGAGCCCCGTAGGGGTCAATGAGCAGTTCTTC
d_gene: TRBD1; v_gene: TRBV28; j_gene: TRBJ1-1; abundance: medium-sized; CDR3aa: CASIPGQGLGTEAFF; CDR3nt: TGTGCCAGCATTCCGGGACAGGGGCTCGGCACTGAAGCTTTCTTT
d_gene: TRBD2; v_gene: TRBV6-5; j_gene: TRBJ2-1; abundance: few; CDR3aa: CASLGRLSSYNEQFF; CDR3nt: TGTGCCAGCCTCGGGAGGCTTAGCTCCTACAATGAGCAGTTCTTC
d_gene: .; v_gene: TRBV28; j_gene: TRBJ1-2; abundance: .; CDR3aa: CASSSGAELGEGGYTF; CDR3nt: TGTGCCAGCAGTTCGGGGGCTGAGCTGGGGGAAGGGGGCTACACCTTC
d_gene: .; v_gene: TRBV25-1; j_gene: TRBJ2-1; abundance: .; CDR3aa: CASSERRGLWEQFF; CDR3nt: TGTGCCAGCAGTGAACGGAGGGGGCTTTGGGAGCAGTTCTTC
d_gene: .; v_gene: TRBV28; j_gene: TRBJ2-3; abundance: many; CDR3aa: CASSLPRPFGGIGGPGGTDTQYF; CDR3nt: TGTGCCAGCAGTTTACCACGCCCTTTTGGGGGTATCGGAGGACCGGGTGGCACAGATACGCAGTATTTT
d_gene: TRBD2; v_gene: TRBV5-7; j_gene: TRBJ2-1; abundance: few; CDR3aa: CASSLHIAGGTSYNEQFF; CDR3nt: TGTGCCAGCAGCTTGCATATTGCGGGAGGAACCTCCTACAATGAGCAGTTCTTC
d_gene: TRBD2; v_gene: TRBV7-2; j_gene: TRBJ2-1; abundance: many; CDR3aa: CASSLVGGGPNEQFF; CDR3nt: TGTGCCAGCAGCTTAGTCGGGGGGGGGCCCAATGAGCAGTTCTTC
d_gene: .; v_gene: TRBV4-1; j_gene: TRBJ2-1; abundance: medium-sized; CDR3aa: CASSPGLFLNEQFF; CDR3nt: TGCGCCAGCAGCCCGGGACTGTTTTTAAATGAGCAGTTCTTC
d_gene: .; v_gene: TRBV6-2/TRBV6-3; j_gene: TRBJ2-7; abundance: many; CDR3aa: CASRSPEHYEQYF; CDR3nt: TGTGCCAGCAGATCGCCAGAGCACTACGAGCAGTACTTC
d_gene: .; v_gene: TRBV30; j_gene: TRBJ1-4; abundance: .; CDR3aa: CAWSWTGTREKLFF; CDR3nt: TGTGCCTGGAGTTGGACGGGAACGAGGGAAAAACTGTTTTTT
d_gene: .; v_gene: TRBV13; j_gene: TRBJ1-2; abundance: medium-sized; CDR3aa: CASSRGQGPRYGYTF; CDR3nt: TGTGCCAGCAGCCGAGGCCAGGGCCCCCGATATGGCTACACCTTC
d_gene: .; v_gene: TRBV3-1; j_gene: TRBJ2-1; abundance: .; CDR3aa: CASSRTAYNEQFF; CDR3nt: TGTGCCAGCAGCCGAACTGCCTACAATGAGCAGTTCTTC
d_gene: .; v_gene: TRBV28; j_gene: TRBJ2-5; abundance: many; CDR3aa: CASSSSGGGRETQYF; CDR3nt: .
d_gene: TRBD2; v_gene: TRBV7-2; j_gene: TRBJ2-1; abundance: medium-sized; CDR3aa: CASSSQTGGGTSGSNEQFF; CDR3nt: TGTGCCAGCAGCTCCCAAACAGGTGGTGGGACTAGCGGGAGCAATGAGCAGTTCTTC
d_gene: .; v_gene: TRBV20-1; j_gene: TRBJ1-5; abundance: many; CDR3aa: CSARTGAFYSNQPQHF; CDR3nt: TGCAGTGCCCGCACGGGAGCCTTCTATAGCAATCAGCCCCAGCATTTT
d_gene: .; v_gene: TRBV29-1; j_gene: TRBJ1-1; abundance: few; CDR3aa: CSVAGTLNTEAFF; CDR3nt: TGCAGCGTGGCCGGGACATTGAACACTGAAGCTTTCTTT
d_gene: TRBD1; v_gene: TRBV6-5; j_gene: TRBJ1-5; abundance: medium-sized; CDR3aa: CASGQGSQPQHF; CDR3nt: TGTGCCAGCGGACAGGGAAGTCAGCCCCAGCATTTT
d_gene: TRBD1; v_gene: TRBV7-2; j_gene: TRBJ2-1; abundance: many; CDR3aa: CASSLGQGVNNEQFF; CDR3nt: TGTGCCAGCAGCTTAGGACAGGGAGTGAACAATGAGCAGTTCTTC
d_gene: TRBD2; v_gene: TRBV7-6; j_gene: TRBJ2-3; abundance: .; CDR3aa: CASSLALTSGRGTQYF; CDR3nt: TGTGCCAGCAGCTTAGCGCTGACTAGCGGGCGTGGTACGCAGTATTTT
d_gene: .; v_gene: TRBV6-2/TRBV6-3; j_gene: TRBJ2-5; abundance: many; CDR3aa: CASSSPRRGKETQYF; CDR3nt: TGTGCCAGCAGTTCCCCACGTCGGGGTAAAGAGACCCAGTACTTC
d_gene: .; v_gene: TRBV6-1; j_gene: TRBJ2-5; abundance: many; CDR3aa: CASSEPATQEYQETQYF; CDR3nt: TGTGCCAGCAGTGAACCGGCTACACAGGAATACCAAGAGACCCAGTACTTC
d_gene: .; v_gene: TRBV20-1; j_gene: TRBJ2-3; abundance: .; CDR3aa: CSARGYSTDTQYF; CDR3nt: TGCAGTGCCCGGGGGTATAGCACAGATACGCAGTATTTT
d_gene: .; v_gene: TRBV5-1; j_gene: TRBJ2-2; abundance: many; CDR3aa: CASSRRDSGNTGELFF; CDR3nt: TGCGCCAGCTCCAGGCGGGACAGCGGGAACACCGGGGAGCTGTTTTTT
d_gene: .; v_gene: TRBV15; j_gene: TRBJ2-6; abundance: medium-sized; CDR3aa: CATSRSRANVLTF; CDR3nt: TGTGCCACCAGCCGTTCTCGGGCCAACGTCCTGACTTTC
d_gene: TRBD1; v_gene: TRBV7-2; j_gene: TRBJ1-2; abundance: .; CDR3aa: CASSLDWQGADGYTF; CDR3nt: TGTGCCAGCAGCTTAGACTGGCAGGGGGCGGATGGCTACACCTTC
d_gene: .; v_gene: TRBV24-1; j_gene: TRBJ2-7; abundance: many; CDR3aa: CATSESTGTGSEQYF; CDR3nt: TGTGCCACCAGTGAGTCGACAGGGACTGGGTCCGAGCAGTACTTC
d_gene: TRBD2; v_gene: TRBV28; j_gene: TRBJ2-3; abundance: many; CDR3aa: CASSLLAGGPGDTQYF; CDR3nt: TGTGCCAGCAGTTTATTGGCGGGAGGGCCTGGAGATACGCAGTATTTT
d_gene: .; v_gene: TRBV4-1; j_gene: TRBJ2-1; abundance: medium-sized; CDR3aa: CASSPSWRRDSYNEQFF; CDR3nt: TGCGCCAGCAGCCCCTCGTGGCGGCGGGACTCCTACAATGAGCAGTTCTTC
d_gene: .; v_gene: TRBV7-2; j_gene: TRBJ2-7; abundance: medium-sized; CDR3aa: CASSLAGGMYEQYF; CDR3nt: TGTGCCAGCAGCTTAGCGGGAGGCATGTACGAGCAGTACTTC
d_gene: TRBD2; v_gene: TRBV20-1; j_gene: TRBJ2-1; abundance: .; CDR3aa: CSARVAGGNYNEQFF; CDR3nt: TGCAGTGCTAGAGTAGCGGGAGGAAACTACAATGAGCAGTTCTTC